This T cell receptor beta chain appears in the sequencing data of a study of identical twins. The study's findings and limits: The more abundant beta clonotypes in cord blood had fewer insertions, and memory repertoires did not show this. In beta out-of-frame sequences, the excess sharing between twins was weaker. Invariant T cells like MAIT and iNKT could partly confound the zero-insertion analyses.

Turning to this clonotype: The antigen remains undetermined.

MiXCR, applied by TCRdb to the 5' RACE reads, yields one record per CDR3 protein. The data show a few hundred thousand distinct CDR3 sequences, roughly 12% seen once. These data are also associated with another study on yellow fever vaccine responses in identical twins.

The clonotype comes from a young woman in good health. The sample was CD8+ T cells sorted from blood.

The CDR3 nucleotides read TGCAGCGTTGAAGGCAGGGAAGAGACCCAGTACTTC. Translating it yields CSVEGREETQYF. The rearrangement uses TRBV29-1 and TRBJ2-5, with TRBD1 as a possible D gene (5 bases). From germline, CDR1 is SQVTM and CDR2 ANQGSEA. The CDR3 covers 12 residues. V was trimmed by 1 base and J by 3 bases, leaving 6 bases between them.